This TCR beta chain was sequenced for a study of blood T cell repertoires in COVID-19. Study-wide context: Material from acute and convalescent COVID-19 was sourced from the United States, Italy and Spain. T cells, B-cell-depleted T cells, or PBMCs provided the cDNA or gDNA that served as material.

The CDR3 loop spans 15 amino acids. Trimming took 2 bases from V and 6 from J; bases not matched to a gene: 9. Looked up from germline, CDR1 is MGHRA and CDR2 is YSYEKL. Authors' data handling: Reference gene primers were amplified, and this amplification served to estimate nucleated cell counts. Profiled with immunoSEQ multiplex PCR; TCRdb holds only in-frame clones, not every one. V and J calls and clone size are copied from that table; D and trimming were computed from the DNA. The sample has around 260,000 clones; 65% to 90% are singletons. The source is a man in his thirties or forties with active or convalescent COVID-19. The sample taken for sequencing was peripheral blood. This chain connects TRBV4-1 to TRBJ2-7; TRBD1 matches 8 bases. CDR3 region: CASSQSGQGAGEQYF. CDR3 nucleotides: TGCGCCAGCAGCCAATCAGGACAGGGAGCTGGCGAGCAGTACTTC.